These T cell receptor beta chains were read from a single sample in a study of cytomegalovirus exposure and HLA in healthy donors. Clones were read by immunoSEQ multiplex PCR, and TCRdb kept only the in-frame ones, dropping some. This repertoire shows 90,000 to 110,000 clones, roughly 80% found once; its top ten account for about 9.1%. The sequencing sample was made of PBMCs. Receptors were obtained from a woman between 40 and 55 years old in good health and CMV-seropositive. CDR3s include the opening cysteine and the closing phenylalanine or tryptophan.

j_gene: TRBJ2-7
v_gene: TRBV11-2
len: 14
CDR3aa: CASSSSGTGYEQYF

j_gene: TRBJ2-5
v_gene: TRBV18
len: 13
CDR3aa: CASLSGTQETQYF

j_gene: TRBJ2-5
v_gene: TRBV7-9
len: 14
CDR3aa: CASSRLAGGPGQYF

j_gene: TRBJ2-6
v_gene: TRBV6-5
len: 14
CDR3aa: CATRQPSGANVLTF

j_gene: TRBJ2-1
v_gene: TRBV11-2
len: 15
CDR3aa: CASSPRGPRIDEQFF

j_gene: TRBJ2-1
v_gene: TRBV4-3
len: 15
CDR3aa: CASSQDWLAINEQFF

j_gene: TRBJ2-5
v_gene: TRBV5-6
len: 15
CDR3aa: CASSLGGPNGETQYF

j_gene: TRBJ2-1
v_gene: TRBV7-9
len: 12
CDR3aa: CASSPSTKSQFF

j_gene: TRBJ2-7
v_gene: TRBV5-6
len: 15
CDR3aa: CASSLSREGLYEQYF

j_gene: TRBJ1-1
v_gene: TRBV7-9
len: 15
CDR3aa: CASSSYRDREAEAFF

j_gene: TRBJ1-1
v_gene: TRBV5-6
len: 13
CDR3aa: CASSLAGTGRAFF

j_gene: TRBJ1-1
v_gene: TRBV4-1
len: 15
CDR3aa: CASSQHGVSITEAFF

j_gene: TRBJ1-1
v_gene: TRBV15
len: 17
CDR3aa: CATSRDLGAGGLTEAFF

j_gene: TRBJ2-2
v_gene: TRBV7-8
len: 16
CDR3aa: CASSPRAGGRTGELFF

j_gene: TRBJ1-2
v_gene: TRBV5-5
len: 15
CDR3aa: CASSAVWTGVTGYTF

j_gene: TRBJ2-2
v_gene: TRBV4-3
len: 15
CDR3aa: CASSPRGLDTGELFF

j_gene: TRBJ2-3
v_gene: TRBV4-3
len: 19
CDR3aa: CASSQDGWGGGSSTDTQYF

j_gene: TRBJ2-4
v_gene: TRBV4-1
len: 17
CDR3aa: CASSRGERGPPGNIQYF

j_gene: TRBJ2-3
v_gene: TRBV15
len: 16
CDR3aa: CATSSRLRGSADTQYF

j_gene: TRBJ2-6
v_gene: TRBV7-9
len: 15
CDR3aa: CASSLRRDRANVLTF

j_gene: TRBJ1-1
v_gene: TRBV5-1
len: 13
CDR3aa: CASRRDRDTEAFF

j_gene: TRBJ1-1
v_gene: TRBV5-1
len: 14
CDR3aa: CASSWGHGNTEAFF

j_gene: TRBJ2-7
v_gene: TRBV5-1
len: 15
CDR3aa: CASSPFGQAGYEQYF

j_gene: TRBJ1-2
v_gene: TRBV7-9
len: 15
CDR3aa: CASSSREGASGGYTF

j_gene: TRBJ2-5
v_gene: TRBV7-3
len: 15
CDR3aa: CASSLKEAGQETQYF

j_gene: TRBJ2-3
v_gene: TRBV7-2
len: 11
CDR3aa: CASRPGYTQYF

j_gene: TRBJ2-5
v_gene: TRBV27
len: 12
CDR3aa: CAPGPPEETQYF

j_gene: TRBJ1-3
v_gene: TRBV19
len: 15
CDR3aa: CASSIDLETPDTIYF

j_gene: TRBJ1-1
v_gene: TRBV15
len: 16
CDR3aa: CATSRDPGGLGTEAFF

j_gene: TRBJ1-4
v_gene: TRBV7-2
len: 14
CDR3aa: CASSTPAWREKLFF

j_gene: TRBJ2-1
v_gene: TRBV28
len: 13
CDR3aa: CASSFEQYNEQFF

j_gene: TRBJ1-2
v_gene: TRBV28
len: 14
CDR3aa: CASSSVQDNYGYTF

j_gene: TRBJ2-3
v_gene: TRBV7-9
len: 15
CDR3aa: CASSSVRGGTDTQYF

j_gene: TRBJ1-2
v_gene: TRBV29-1
len: 14
CDR3aa: CSAGMDSFNYGYTF

j_gene: TRBJ1-5
v_gene: TRBV18
len: 14
CDR3aa: CASSYSGGDQPQHF

j_gene: TRBJ1-4
v_gene: TRBV29-1
len: 14
CDR3aa: CSVVDEGAREKLFF

j_gene: TRBJ1-2
v_gene: TRBV11-2
len: 16
CDR3aa: CASSDARTGRTYGYTF

j_gene: TRBJ1-2
v_gene: TRBV28
len: 17
CDR3aa: CASSRLGQAYSNYGYTF

j_gene: TRBJ1-1
v_gene: TRBV6-5
len: 15
CDR3aa: CASSYWEGVNTEAFF

j_gene: TRBJ1-1
v_gene: TRBV6-6
len: 16
CDR3aa: CASSYSGTGVVPEAFF

j_gene: TRBJ1-1
v_gene: TRBV5-6
len: 16
CDR3aa: CASSYLTRGLSTEAFF

j_gene: TRBJ2-2
v_gene: TRBV4-2
len: 14
CDR3aa: CASSPQTRTGELFF

j_gene: TRBJ1-4
v_gene: TRBV27
len: 14
CDR3aa: CASSFLGEDEKLFF

j_gene: TRBJ1-5
v_gene: TRBV7-2
len: 12
CDR3aa: CASSRKNQPQHF

j_gene: TRBJ1-3
v_gene: TRBV6-1
len: 15
CDR3aa: CASTTRRGVGNTIYF

j_gene: TRBJ2-3
v_gene: TRBV9
len: 19
CDR3aa: CASSVAPQTSGRTTDTQYF

j_gene: TRBJ1-1
v_gene: TRBV29-1
len: 13
CDR3aa: CSVVGQGYTEAFF

j_gene: TRBJ1-5
v_gene: TRBV19
len: 13
CDR3aa: CASSIDTYQPQHF

j_gene: TRBJ2-7
v_gene: TRBV5-5
len: 14
CDR3aa: CASSHGGGPYEQYF

j_gene: TRBJ2-5
v_gene: TRBV15
len: 14
CDR3aa: CATSGQDRGETQYF

j_gene: TRBJ1-1
v_gene: TRBV5-4
len: 14
CDR3aa: CASSFRGGVSEAFF

j_gene: TRBJ1-1
v_gene: TRBV29-1
len: 14
CDR3aa: CSVARTVANTEAFF